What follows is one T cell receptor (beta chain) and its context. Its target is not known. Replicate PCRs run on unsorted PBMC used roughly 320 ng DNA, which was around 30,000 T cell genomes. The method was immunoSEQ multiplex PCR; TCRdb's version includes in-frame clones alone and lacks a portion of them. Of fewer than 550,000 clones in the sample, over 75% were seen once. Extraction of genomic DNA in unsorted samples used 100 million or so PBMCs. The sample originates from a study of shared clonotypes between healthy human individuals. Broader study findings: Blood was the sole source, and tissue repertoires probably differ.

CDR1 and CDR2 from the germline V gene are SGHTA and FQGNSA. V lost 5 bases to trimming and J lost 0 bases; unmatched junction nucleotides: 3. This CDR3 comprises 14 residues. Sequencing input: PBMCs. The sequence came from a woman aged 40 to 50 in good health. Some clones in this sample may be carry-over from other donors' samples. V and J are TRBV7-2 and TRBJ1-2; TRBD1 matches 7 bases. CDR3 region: CASSRTGSNYGYTF. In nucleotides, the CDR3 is TGTGCCAGCAGCCGGACAGGATCTAACTATGGCTACACCTTC.